Listed below are T cell receptor beta chains from one sample, sequenced in a study of a mutant IDH1 vaccine in newly diagnosed glioma. Sequencing used immunoSEQ multiplex PCR; TCRdb keeps in-frame clones, though not all of them. Counted here are some 29,000 clones, 87% occurring once; the ten biggest clones make up more than 2.5%. Antigens of these TCRs are unknown. The input for sequencing was peripheral blood mononuclear cells (PBMCs), taken from a glioma patient whose treatment included an IDH1 peptide vaccine. Receptor source: a middle-aged woman with glioma. Some clones in this sample may be carry-over from other donors' samples. The CDR3 runs from the conserved cysteine through the conserved F or W. A D gene is named only where the DNA matches it firmly. Clone size is not always given. Where it is, it says once, few, many or a class for expanded clones.

abundance: .
d_gene: .
v_gene: TRBV28
j_gene: TRBJ1-5
CDR3nt: TGTGCCAGCAGTCCGGTAGATAGCAATCAGCCCCAGCATTTT
CDR3aa: CASSPVDSNQPQHF

abundance: .
d_gene: .
v_gene: TRBV19
j_gene: TRBJ1-1
CDR3nt: TGTGCCAGTAGTTTGGACCGAATGACCCTCACTGAAGCTTTCTTT
CDR3aa: CASSLDRMTLTEAFF

abundance: .
d_gene: .
v_gene: TRBV28
j_gene: TRBJ2-7
CDR3nt: TGTGCCAGCAGGGCCGAGGAAAGCTCCTACGAGCAGTACTTC
CDR3aa: CASRAEESSYEQYF

abundance: .
d_gene: TRBD2
v_gene: TRBV5-1
j_gene: TRBJ2-1
CDR3nt: TGCGCCAGCAGCTGGACTAGCGGGGAATACAATGAGCAGTTCTTC
CDR3aa: CASSWTSGEYNEQFF

abundance: .
d_gene: TRBD2
v_gene: TRBV4-2
j_gene: TRBJ2-3
CDR3nt: TGTGCCAGCAGCCAAGAGGGGGTCAGGACTAGCGGGGGGAGCACAGATACGCAGTATTTT
CDR3aa: CASSQEGVRTSGGSTDTQYF

abundance: .
d_gene: .
v_gene: TRBV5-1
j_gene: TRBJ1-2
CDR3nt: TGCGCCAGCAGCTTGGACCCCCAGGGTTACTATGGCTACACCTTC
CDR3aa: CASSLDPQGYYGYTF

abundance: few
d_gene: .
v_gene: TRBV6-5
j_gene: TRBJ1-1
CDR3nt: TGTGCCAGCAGTTACACTCAGGGTTACACTGAAGCTTTCTTT
CDR3aa: CASSYTQGYTEAFF

abundance: .
d_gene: .
v_gene: TRBV4-1
j_gene: TRBJ1-2
CDR3nt: TGCGCCAGCAGCCAAGGTGGGGTGGATGACTATGGCTACACCTTC
CDR3aa: CASSQGGVDDYGYTF

abundance: .
d_gene: .
v_gene: TRBV6-6
j_gene: TRBJ2-7
CDR3nt: TGTGCCAGCAGTTCCGACAGGCCCCACGAGCAGTACTTC
CDR3aa: CASSSDRPHEQYF

abundance: few
d_gene: .
v_gene: TRBV7-2
j_gene: TRBJ1-3
CDR3nt: TGTGCCAGCAGCTTACGGGATCCCCGAAACACCATATATTTT
CDR3aa: CASSLRDPRNTIYF

abundance: .
d_gene: TRBD1
v_gene: TRBV11-3
j_gene: TRBJ2-1
CDR3nt: TGTGCCAGCAGCTTAATCCGAAGGGACAGGGTTTTCTTC
CDR3aa: CASSLIRRDRVFF

abundance: once
d_gene: .
v_gene: TRBV2
j_gene: TRBJ1-1
CDR3nt: TGTGCCAGCAGTGTAGGGGAGGGTATGGCCACTGAAGCTTTCTTT
CDR3aa: CASSVGEGMATEAFF

abundance: .
d_gene: TRBD1
v_gene: TRBV11-2
j_gene: TRBJ2-4
CDR3nt: TGTGCCAGCAGCTTAGGACAGGGGAACTGGGACATTCAGTACTTC
CDR3aa: CASSLGQGNWDIQYF

abundance: .
d_gene: TRBD1
v_gene: TRBV15
j_gene: TRBJ1-3
CDR3nt: TGTGCCACCAGCGGTCGATACGACAGGGCGGCTGGAAACACCATATATTTT
CDR3aa: CATSGRYDRAAGNTIYF

abundance: .
d_gene: TRBD1
v_gene: TRBV6-1
j_gene: TRBJ1-1
CDR3nt: TGTGCCAGCACAGGGGGTGTAAGGGGCACTGAAGCTTTCTTT
CDR3aa: CASTGGVRGTEAFF

abundance: .
d_gene: .
v_gene: TRBV9
j_gene: TRBJ2-5
CDR3nt: TGTGCCAGCAGCGTAGGGGACGGCCAAGAGACCCAGTACTTC
CDR3aa: CASSVGDGQETQYF

abundance: .
d_gene: .
v_gene: TRBV7-8
j_gene: TRBJ2-3
CDR3nt: TGTGCCAGCAGAACCAGGGTCGGTACGCAGTATTTT
CDR3aa: CASRTRVGTQYF

abundance: once
d_gene: TRBD2
v_gene: TRBV7-9
j_gene: TRBJ2-1
CDR3nt: TGTGCCAGCAGGCTCGGGAGGACCTCCTACAATGAGCAGTTCTTC
CDR3aa: CASRLGRTSYNEQFF

abundance: few
d_gene: .
v_gene: TRBV9
j_gene: TRBJ2-4
CDR3nt: TGTGCCAGCAAGGACATTCAGTACTTC
CDR3aa: CASKDIQYF

abundance: .
d_gene: TRBD2
v_gene: TRBV9
j_gene: TRBJ2-2
CDR3nt: TGTGCCAGCAGCGTGAACCCGGGGGGGCCCAACACCGGGGAGCTGTTTTTT
CDR3aa: CASSVNPGGPNTGELFF

abundance: .
d_gene: .
v_gene: TRBV6-5
j_gene: TRBJ2-4
CDR3nt: TGTGCCAGCAGTTACTATCGGGGCAGGATTGACATTCAGTACTTC
CDR3aa: CASSYYRGRIDIQYF

abundance: .
d_gene: .
v_gene: TRBV7-2
j_gene: TRBJ2-3
CDR3nt: TGTGCCAGCAGCTTATCGGATACGCAGTATTTT
CDR3aa: CASSLSDTQYF

abundance: .
d_gene: TRBD1
v_gene: TRBV5-1
j_gene: TRBJ1-4
CDR3nt: TGCGCCAGCAGTTTTGGACAGGCAACTAATGAAAAACTGTTTTTT
CDR3aa: CASSFGQATNEKLFF

abundance: .
d_gene: .
v_gene: TRBV4-1
j_gene: TRBJ2-5
CDR3nt: TGCGCCAGCAGCCAAGGTCTAGGAGCCCAGTACTTC
CDR3aa: CASSQGLGAQYF

abundance: .
d_gene: .
v_gene: TRBV19
j_gene: TRBJ1-6
CDR3nt: TGTGCCAGTACCGGGGGGCTAATGGTTGGGAATTCACCCCTCCACTTT
CDR3aa: CASTGGLMVGNSPLHF

abundance: .
d_gene: TRBD1
v_gene: TRBV4-1
j_gene: TRBJ1-2
CDR3nt: TGCGCCAGCAGCCAAGCACCGGGGACAGGGGGCTCTGGCTACACCTTC
CDR3aa: CASSQAPGTGGSGYTF

abundance: .
d_gene: .
v_gene: TRBV7-2
j_gene: TRBJ2-1
CDR3nt: TGTGCCAGCAGCCCCCTGGGAGTGGGTGAGCAGTTCTTC
CDR3aa: CASSPLGVGEQFF

abundance: once
d_gene: .
v_gene: TRBV4-3
j_gene: TRBJ1-2
CDR3nt: TGCGCCAGCAGCCAAGATCAGGGCACCTATGGCTACACCTTC
CDR3aa: CASSQDQGTYGYTF

abundance: once
d_gene: .
v_gene: TRBV27
j_gene: TRBJ1-5
CDR3nt: TGTGCCAGCAGTCTCTCCGCCAGGGGCAATCAGCCCCAGCATTTT
CDR3aa: CASSLSARGNQPQHF

abundance: .
d_gene: .
v_gene: TRBV23-1
j_gene: TRBJ1-5
CDR3nt: TGCGCCAGCAGTCAAGGGGGCGGAGGTCAGCCCCAGCATTTT
CDR3aa: CASSQGGGGQPQHF

abundance: .
d_gene: .
v_gene: TRBV6-5
j_gene: TRBJ1-1
CDR3nt: TGTGCCAGCAGTTACGTACAGGGCGAAGCTTTCTTT
CDR3aa: CASSYVQGEAFF

abundance: once
d_gene: TRBD1
v_gene: TRBV11-2
j_gene: TRBJ1-5
CDR3nt: TGTGCCAGCAGCTTCTCCGGACAGGAGAATCAGCCCCAGCATTTT
CDR3aa: CASSFSGQENQPQHF

abundance: .
d_gene: .
v_gene: TRBV4-3
j_gene: TRBJ2-1
CDR3nt: TGCGCCAGCAGCCAAGACCTATTTTCCTCTAAGGGGGGTGGGTTCTTC
CDR3aa: CASSQDLFSSKGGGFF

abundance: .
d_gene: .
v_gene: TRBV27
j_gene: TRBJ2-5
CDR3nt: TGTGCCAGCAGTCTTTCTTTCCAGGGAGGAGAGACCCAGTACTTC
CDR3aa: CASSLSFQGGETQYF

abundance: .
d_gene: .
v_gene: TRBV5-4
j_gene: TRBJ1-1
CDR3nt: TGTGCCAGCAGCTTATTTGGGGGAGGGACTGAAGCTTTCTTT
CDR3aa: CASSLFGGGTEAFF

abundance: .
d_gene: .
v_gene: TRBV7-2
j_gene: TRBJ1-3
CDR3nt: TGTGCCAGCAGCTTAGCGACAGCCTCTGGAAACACCATATATTTT
CDR3aa: CASSLATASGNTIYF

abundance: .
d_gene: .
v_gene: TRBV7-9
j_gene: TRBJ2-1
CDR3nt: TGTGCCAGCAGCCCTCCATACAGAGGTGAGCAGTTCTTC
CDR3aa: CASSPPYRGEQFF

abundance: .
d_gene: .
v_gene: TRBV7-9
j_gene: TRBJ2-3
CDR3nt: TGTGCCAGCAGCTCAGCAGATACGCAGTATTTT
CDR3aa: CASSSADTQYF

abundance: few
d_gene: TRBD1
v_gene: TRBV7-8
j_gene: TRBJ1-2
CDR3nt: TGTGCCAGCAGCTTGGGACAGAACCATAACTATGGCTACACCTTC
CDR3aa: CASSLGQNHNYGYTF

abundance: .
d_gene: .
v_gene: TRBV6-5
j_gene: TRBJ2-1
CDR3nt: TGTGCCAGCAAAATACGGAGAAGCTCCTACAATGAGCAGTTCTTC
CDR3aa: CASKIRRSSYNEQFF

abundance: .
d_gene: TRBD2
v_gene: TRBV5-4
j_gene: TRBJ2-1
CDR3nt: TGTGCCAGCAGCCTGAGCGGGGGGGGAAACAATGAGCAGTTCTTC
CDR3aa: CASSLSGGGNNEQFF

abundance: .
d_gene: TRBD1
v_gene: TRBV7-2
j_gene: TRBJ1-4
CDR3nt: TGTGCCAGCAGCTCCCTCCGAGGACAGGGGACTAATGAAAAACTGTTTTTT
CDR3aa: CASSSLRGQGTNEKLFF

abundance: .
d_gene: .
v_gene: TRBV5-5
j_gene: TRBJ2-7
CDR3nt: TGTGCCAGCAGCCCCAACAGGGGGGGAGAGCAGTACTTC
CDR3aa: CASSPNRGGEQYF

abundance: .
d_gene: .
v_gene: TRBV2
j_gene: TRBJ2-1
CDR3nt: TGTGCCAGCAGTGACCTTTTCTCCTACAATGAGCAGTTCTTC
CDR3aa: CASSDLFSYNEQFF

abundance: .
d_gene: .
v_gene: TRBV28
j_gene: TRBJ2-7
CDR3nt: TGTGCCAGCAGCGGCCGGGTGAGCACCTTAGGGGAGCAGTACTTC
CDR3aa: CASSGRVSTLGEQYF

abundance: once
d_gene: TRBD1
v_gene: TRBV7-7
j_gene: TRBJ2-5
CDR3nt: TGTGCTAGCAGCTTAGCTCTGCGACAGGGTGAAAAAGAGACCCAGTACTTC
CDR3aa: CASSLALRQGEKETQYF

abundance: .
d_gene: TRBD1
v_gene: TRBV5-1
j_gene: TRBJ2-2
CDR3nt: TGCGCCAGCAGCCGGGACAGGGGCACCGGGGAGCTGTTTTTT
CDR3aa: CASSRDRGTGELFF

abundance: .
d_gene: .
v_gene: TRBV2
j_gene: TRBJ1-3
CDR3nt: TGTGCCAGCAGTGATTCTGGGTTAGGGAACACCATATATTTT
CDR3aa: CASSDSGLGNTIYF

abundance: .
d_gene: .
v_gene: TRBV7-9
j_gene: TRBJ2-7
CDR3nt: TGTGCCAGCAGCCCCCGGACAGACTACGAGCAGTACTTC
CDR3aa: CASSPRTDYEQYF

abundance: once
d_gene: .
v_gene: TRBV18
j_gene: TRBJ2-7
CDR3nt: TGTGCCAGCTCACCACGAGACGACGAGCAGTACTTC
CDR3aa: CASSPRDDEQYF

abundance: .
d_gene: .
v_gene: TRBV5-6
j_gene: TRBJ1-1
CDR3nt: TGTGCCAGCAGCTTGGCCTCGATGGGGTATCTCAATGAAGCTTTCTTT
CDR3aa: CASSLASMGYLNEAFF

abundance: .
d_gene: .
v_gene: TRBV25-1
j_gene: TRBJ2-1
CDR3nt: TGTGCCAGCACAGGGCTCAATGAGCAGTTCTTC
CDR3aa: CASTGLNEQFF

abundance: .
d_gene: TRBD1
v_gene: TRBV7-2
j_gene: TRBJ1-2
CDR3nt: TGTGCCAGCAGCTTAGCCCCCGGGACAGCCTTCCTTACTAACTATGGCTACACCTTC
CDR3aa: CASSLAPGTAFLTNYGYTF

abundance: .
d_gene: TRBD2
v_gene: TRBV4-3
j_gene: TRBJ2-1
CDR3nt: TGCGCCAGCAGTATCCTAGCGGGGGGGCCCGGGTATGAGCAGTTCTTC
CDR3aa: CASSILAGGPGYEQFF

abundance: .
d_gene: .
v_gene: TRBV11-2
j_gene: TRBJ1-3
CDR3nt: TGTGCCAGCCCGCCCAGAGGGCGGGCGTCAGGTGGAAACACCATATATTTT
CDR3aa: CASPPRGRASGGNTIYF